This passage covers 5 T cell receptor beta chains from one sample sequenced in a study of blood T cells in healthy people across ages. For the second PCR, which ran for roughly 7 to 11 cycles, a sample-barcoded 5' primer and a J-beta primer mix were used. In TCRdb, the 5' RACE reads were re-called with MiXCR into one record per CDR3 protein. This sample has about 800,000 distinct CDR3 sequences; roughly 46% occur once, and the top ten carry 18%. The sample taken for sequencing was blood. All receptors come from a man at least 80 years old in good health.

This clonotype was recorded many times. As DNA, the CDR3 is TGCAGTGCTAGGACTGTCTCCTACGAGCAGTACTTC. Translated: CSARTVSYEQYF. This rearrangement joins TRBV20-1 to TRBJ2-7; D is unresolved. V gave up 3 bases and J gave up 0 bases, with 6 bases separating them. The CDR3 totals 12 residues. Germline assignment: CDR1 DFQATT and CDR2 SNEGSKA (reference sequence).

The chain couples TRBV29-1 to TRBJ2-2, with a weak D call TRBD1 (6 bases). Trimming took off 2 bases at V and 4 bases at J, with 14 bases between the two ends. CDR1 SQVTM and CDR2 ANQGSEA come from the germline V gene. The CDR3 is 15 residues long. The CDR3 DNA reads TGCAGCGTTGAACCAGCCAGGGGTGGCACCGGGGAGCTGTTTTTT. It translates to CSVEPARGGTGELFF.

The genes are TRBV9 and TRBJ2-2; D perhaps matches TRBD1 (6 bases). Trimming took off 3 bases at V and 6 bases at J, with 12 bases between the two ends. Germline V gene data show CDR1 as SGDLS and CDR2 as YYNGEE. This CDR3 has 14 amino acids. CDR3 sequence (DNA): TGTGCCAGCAGCGGGCCCACAGGGTCCGGGGAGCTGTTTTTT. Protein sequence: CASSGPTGSGELFF. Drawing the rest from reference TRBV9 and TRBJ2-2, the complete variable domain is DSGVTQTPKHLITATGQRVTLRCSPRSGDLSVYWYQQSLDQGLQFLIQYYNGEERAKGNILERFSAQQFPDLHSELNLSSLELGDSALYFCASSGPTGSGELFFGEGSRLTVL.

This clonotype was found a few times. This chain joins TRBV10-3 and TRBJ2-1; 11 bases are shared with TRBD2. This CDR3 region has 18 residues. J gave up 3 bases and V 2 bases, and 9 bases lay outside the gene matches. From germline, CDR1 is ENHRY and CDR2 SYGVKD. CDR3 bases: TGTGCCATCAGTGAGGGGACTAGCGGAGGGGGTCTCTACAATGAGCAGTTCTTC. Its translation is CAISEGTSGGGLYNEQFF.

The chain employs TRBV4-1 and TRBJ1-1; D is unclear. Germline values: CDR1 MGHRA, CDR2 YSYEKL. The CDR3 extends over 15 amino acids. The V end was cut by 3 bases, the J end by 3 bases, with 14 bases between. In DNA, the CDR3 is TGCGCCAGCAGCCAGCGGGGTCTAAGAGACACTGAAGCTTTCTTT. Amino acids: CASSQRGLRDTEAFF.